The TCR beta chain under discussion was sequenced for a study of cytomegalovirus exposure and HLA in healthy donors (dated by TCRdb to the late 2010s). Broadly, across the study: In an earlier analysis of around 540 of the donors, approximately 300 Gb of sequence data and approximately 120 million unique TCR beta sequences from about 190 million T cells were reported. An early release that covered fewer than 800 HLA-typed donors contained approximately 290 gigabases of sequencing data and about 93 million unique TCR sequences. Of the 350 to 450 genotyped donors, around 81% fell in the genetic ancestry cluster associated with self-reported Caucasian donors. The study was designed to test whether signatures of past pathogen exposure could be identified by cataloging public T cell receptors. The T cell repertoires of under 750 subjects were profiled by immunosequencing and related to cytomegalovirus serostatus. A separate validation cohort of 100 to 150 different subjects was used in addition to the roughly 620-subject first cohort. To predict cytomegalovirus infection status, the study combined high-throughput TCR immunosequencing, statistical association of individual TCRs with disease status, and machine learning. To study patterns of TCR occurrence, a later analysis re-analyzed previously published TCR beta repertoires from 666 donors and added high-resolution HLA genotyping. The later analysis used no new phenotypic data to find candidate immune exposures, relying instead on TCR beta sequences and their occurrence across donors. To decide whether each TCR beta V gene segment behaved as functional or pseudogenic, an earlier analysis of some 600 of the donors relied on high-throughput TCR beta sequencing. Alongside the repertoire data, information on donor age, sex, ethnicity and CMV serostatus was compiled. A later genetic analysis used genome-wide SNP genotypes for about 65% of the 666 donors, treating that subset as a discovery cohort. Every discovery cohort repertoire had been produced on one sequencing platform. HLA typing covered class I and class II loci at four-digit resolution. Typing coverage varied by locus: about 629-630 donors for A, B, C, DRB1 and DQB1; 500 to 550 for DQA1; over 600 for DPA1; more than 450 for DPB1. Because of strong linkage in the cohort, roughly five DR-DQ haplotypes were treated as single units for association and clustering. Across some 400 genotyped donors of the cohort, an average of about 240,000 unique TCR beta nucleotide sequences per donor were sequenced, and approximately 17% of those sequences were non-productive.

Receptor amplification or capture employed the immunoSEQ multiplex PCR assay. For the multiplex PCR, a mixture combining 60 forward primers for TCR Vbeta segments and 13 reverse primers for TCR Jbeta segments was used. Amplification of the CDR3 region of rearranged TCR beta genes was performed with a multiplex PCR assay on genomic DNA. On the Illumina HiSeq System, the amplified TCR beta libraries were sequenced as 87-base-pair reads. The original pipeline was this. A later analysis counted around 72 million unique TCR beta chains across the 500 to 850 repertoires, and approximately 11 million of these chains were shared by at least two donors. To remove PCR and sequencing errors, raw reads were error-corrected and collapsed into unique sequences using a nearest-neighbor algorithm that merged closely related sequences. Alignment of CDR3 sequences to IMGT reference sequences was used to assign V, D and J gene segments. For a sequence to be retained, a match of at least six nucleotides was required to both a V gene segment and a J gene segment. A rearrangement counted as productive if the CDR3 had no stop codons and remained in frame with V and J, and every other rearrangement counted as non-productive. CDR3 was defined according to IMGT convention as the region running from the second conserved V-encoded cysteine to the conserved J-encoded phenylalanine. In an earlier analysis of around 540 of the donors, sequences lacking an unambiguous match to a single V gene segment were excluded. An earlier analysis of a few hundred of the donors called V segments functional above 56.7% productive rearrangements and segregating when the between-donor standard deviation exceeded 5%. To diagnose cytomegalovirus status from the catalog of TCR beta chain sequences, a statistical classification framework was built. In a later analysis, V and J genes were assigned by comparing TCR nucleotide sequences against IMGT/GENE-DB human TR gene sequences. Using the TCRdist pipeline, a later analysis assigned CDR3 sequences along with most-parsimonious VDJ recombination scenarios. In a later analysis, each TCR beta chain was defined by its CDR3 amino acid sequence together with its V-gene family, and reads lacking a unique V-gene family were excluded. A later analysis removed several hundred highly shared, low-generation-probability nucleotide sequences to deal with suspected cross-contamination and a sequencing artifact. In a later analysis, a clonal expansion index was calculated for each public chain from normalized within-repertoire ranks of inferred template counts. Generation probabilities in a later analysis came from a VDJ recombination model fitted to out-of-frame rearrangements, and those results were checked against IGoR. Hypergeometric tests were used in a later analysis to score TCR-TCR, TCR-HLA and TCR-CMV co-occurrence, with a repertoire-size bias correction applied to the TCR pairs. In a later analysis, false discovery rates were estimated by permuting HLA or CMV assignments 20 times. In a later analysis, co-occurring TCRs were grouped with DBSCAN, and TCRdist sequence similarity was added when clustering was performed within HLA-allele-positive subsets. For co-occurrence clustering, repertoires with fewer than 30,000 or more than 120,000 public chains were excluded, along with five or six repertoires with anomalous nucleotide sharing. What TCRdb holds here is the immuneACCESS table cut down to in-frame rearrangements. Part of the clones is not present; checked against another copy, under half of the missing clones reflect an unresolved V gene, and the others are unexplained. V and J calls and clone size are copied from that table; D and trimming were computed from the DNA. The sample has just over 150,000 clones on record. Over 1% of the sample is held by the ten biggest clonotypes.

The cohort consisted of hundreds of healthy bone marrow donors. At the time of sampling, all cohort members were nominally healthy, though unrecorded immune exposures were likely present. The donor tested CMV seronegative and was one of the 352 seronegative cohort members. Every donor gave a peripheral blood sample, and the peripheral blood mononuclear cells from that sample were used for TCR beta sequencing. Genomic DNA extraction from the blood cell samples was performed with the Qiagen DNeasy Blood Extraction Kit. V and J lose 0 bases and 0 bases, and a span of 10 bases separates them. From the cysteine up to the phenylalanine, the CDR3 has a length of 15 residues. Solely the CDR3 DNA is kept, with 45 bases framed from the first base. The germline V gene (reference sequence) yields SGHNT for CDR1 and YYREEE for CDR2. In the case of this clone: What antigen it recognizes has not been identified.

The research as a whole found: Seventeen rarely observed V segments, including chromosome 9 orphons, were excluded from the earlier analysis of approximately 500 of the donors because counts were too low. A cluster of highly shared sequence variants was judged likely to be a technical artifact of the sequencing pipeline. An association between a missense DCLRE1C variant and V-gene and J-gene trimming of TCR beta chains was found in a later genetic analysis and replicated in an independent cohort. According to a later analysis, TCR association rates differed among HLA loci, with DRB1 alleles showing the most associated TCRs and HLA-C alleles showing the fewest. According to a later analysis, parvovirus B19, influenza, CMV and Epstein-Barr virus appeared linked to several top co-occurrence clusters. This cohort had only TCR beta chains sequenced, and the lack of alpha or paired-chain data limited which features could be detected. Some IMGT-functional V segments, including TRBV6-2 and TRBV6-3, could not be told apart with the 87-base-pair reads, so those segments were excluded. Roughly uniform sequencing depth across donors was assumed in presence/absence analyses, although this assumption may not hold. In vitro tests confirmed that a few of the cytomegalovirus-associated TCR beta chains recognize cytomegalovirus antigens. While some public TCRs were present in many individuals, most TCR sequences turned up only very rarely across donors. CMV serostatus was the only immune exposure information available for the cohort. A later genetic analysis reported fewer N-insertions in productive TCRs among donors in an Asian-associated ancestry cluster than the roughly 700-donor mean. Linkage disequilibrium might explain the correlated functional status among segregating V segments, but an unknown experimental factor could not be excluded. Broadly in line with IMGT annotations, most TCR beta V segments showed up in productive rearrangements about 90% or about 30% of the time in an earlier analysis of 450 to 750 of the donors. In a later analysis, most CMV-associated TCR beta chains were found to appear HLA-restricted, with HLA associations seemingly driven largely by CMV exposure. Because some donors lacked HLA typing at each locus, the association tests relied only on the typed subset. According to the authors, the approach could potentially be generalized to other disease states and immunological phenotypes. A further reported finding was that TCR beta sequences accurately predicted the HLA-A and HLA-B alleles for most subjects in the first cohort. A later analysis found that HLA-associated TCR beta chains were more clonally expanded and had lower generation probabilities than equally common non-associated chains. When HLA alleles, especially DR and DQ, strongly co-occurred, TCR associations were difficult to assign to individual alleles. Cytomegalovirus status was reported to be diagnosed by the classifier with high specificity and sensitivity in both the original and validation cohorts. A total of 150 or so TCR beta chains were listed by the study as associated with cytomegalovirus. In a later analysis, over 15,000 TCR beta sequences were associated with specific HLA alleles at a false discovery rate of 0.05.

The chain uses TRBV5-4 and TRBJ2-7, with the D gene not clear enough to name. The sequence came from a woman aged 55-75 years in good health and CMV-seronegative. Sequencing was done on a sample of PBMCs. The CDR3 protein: CASSLAQTNSYEQYF. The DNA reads TGTGCCAGCAGCTTGGCACAGACCAACTCCTACGAGCAGTACTTC. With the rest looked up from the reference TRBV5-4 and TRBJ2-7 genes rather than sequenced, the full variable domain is ETGVTQSPTHLIKTRGQQVTLRCSSQSGHNTVSWYQQALGQGPQFIFQYYREEENGRGNFPPRFSGLQFPNYSSELNVNALELDDSALYLCASSLAQTNSYEQYFGPGTRLTVT.